The clone carrying this T cell receptor (beta chain) has only one observation. This entry comes from a study of blood T cell repertoires in COVID-19. This table comes from immunoSEQ multiplex PCR, and its TCRdb copy is limited to in-frame clones, with some not included. The table has approximately 100,000 clones, under 85% seen once. The CDR3 has 15 amino acids. The J segment lost 4 bases and the V segment lost 2 bases, leaving 7 bases of the junction unmatched. Germline V lookup: CDR1 SGDLS, CDR2 YYNGEE. This TCR was recovered from a human donor in a cohort sampled during active COVID-19. The material sequenced was peripheral blood. This chain joins TRBV9 and TRBJ2-3; 7 nucleotides line up with TRBD2. The DNA of the CDR3 is TGTGCCAGCAGCGTGGCGGGACTACAGGCAGATACGCAGTATTTT. The encoded protein is CASSVAGLQADTQYF.